The entry below describes one TCR beta chain. Its specificity is not known. The CDR3 extends over 17 amino acids. Germline CDR1 reads KGHSH; CDR2 reads LQKENI. V shed 0 bases and J 3 bases; nucleotides not matched to a gene: 4. Some clones are missing from TCRdb's copy, which holds only in-frame ones; the method was immunoSEQ multiplex PCR. The sample shows about 1,500,000 clones, roughly 96% of them seen only once. The sample is drawn from a study of shared clonotypes between healthy human individuals. Study details: Aged 18 to 49, the donors were a couple of women and three men. Study-level results: The researchers took only blood, and tissue repertoires probably look different. Generation probabilities were higher for clonotypes shared across all four sorted-subset donors than for unshared ones.

This TCR was recovered from a young man in good health. The chain links TRBV18 to TRBJ2-6; 8 bases map to TRBD1. Sequenced material: naive CD4+ T cells sorted from blood. Documented subset: CD45RA+ positively selected. The CDR3 region is CASSPPDRAYGANVLTF. Here the CDR3 DNA reads TGTGCCAGCTCACCACCGGACAGGGCGTATGGGGCCAACGTCCTGACTTTC.